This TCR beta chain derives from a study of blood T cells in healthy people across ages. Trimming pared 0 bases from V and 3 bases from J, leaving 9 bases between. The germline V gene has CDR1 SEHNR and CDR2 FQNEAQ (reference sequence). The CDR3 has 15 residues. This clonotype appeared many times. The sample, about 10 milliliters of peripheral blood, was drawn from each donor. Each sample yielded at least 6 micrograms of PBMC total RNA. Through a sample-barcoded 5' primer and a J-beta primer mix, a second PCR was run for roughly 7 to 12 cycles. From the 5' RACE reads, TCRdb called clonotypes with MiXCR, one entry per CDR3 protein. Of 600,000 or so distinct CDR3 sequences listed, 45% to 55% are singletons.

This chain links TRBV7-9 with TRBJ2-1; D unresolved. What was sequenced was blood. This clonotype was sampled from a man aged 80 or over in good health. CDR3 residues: CASSLASGGYNEQFF. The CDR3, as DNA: TGTGCCAGCAGCTTAGCGTCCGGCGGCTACAATGAGCAGTTCTTC.